This TCR beta chain was recovered during a study of T cell responses to AZD1222 COVID-19 vaccine. The protocol was immunoSEQ multiplex PCR, while the TCRdb copy is restricted to in-frame clones and leaves out a portion. Among about 59,000 clones, about 91% were seen once, and the ten largest hold 5% to 6.5%. The CDR3 covers 15 residues. CDR1 and CDR2 from the germline V gene are SGHTA and FQGTGA. The junction had 10 bases not matched to a gene; V was cut back by 2 bases and J by 9 bases. The chain is built from TRBV7-3 and TRBJ2-1, with 7 nucleotides matching TRBD1. This sample comprised peripheral blood, obtained 28 days after the second AZD1222 dose. This receptor was identified in an adult who received the AZD1222 COVID-19 vaccine. The CDR3 nucleotides are TGTGCCAGCAGCTTAGGCACAGGGGCCCGTCTTGAGCAGTTCTTC. It translates to CASSLGTGARLEQFF.